This TCR beta chain derives from a study of blood T cells in healthy people across ages. This clonotype was found a few times. Trimming took 6 bases from V and 0 from J; bases not matched to a gene: 5. The CDR3 length is 16 residues. CDR1 MDHEN and CDR2 SYDVKM come from the germline V gene. Using a J-beta primer mix together with a sample-barcoded 5' primer, a second PCR was run for roughly 6 to 11 cycles. TCRdb independently ran MiXCR on the 5' RACE reads; one entry per CDR3 protein. The sample has just under 750,000 distinct CDR3 sequences, about 20% seen once. Sequencing was performed on blood. The rearrangement uses TRBV28 and TRBJ2-1; TRBD2 matches at 10 bases. The origin of this receptor is a man aged 65-85 years in good health. CDR3 region: CASRGLAGVSYNEQFF. The CDR3 DNA sequence: TGTGCCAGCAGGGGTCTAGCGGGGGTCTCCTACAATGAGCAGTTCTTC. Full variable domain (rest looked up from reference TRBV28 and TRBJ2-1): DVKVTQSSRYLVKRTGEKVFLECVQDMDHENMFWYRQDPGLGLRLIYFSYDVKMKEKGDIPEGYSVSREKKERFSLILESASTNQTSMYLCASRGLAGVSYNEQFFGPGTRLTVL.